The next 25 T cell receptor beta chains were all read from a single sample in a study of CD8 T cells in ankylosing spondylitis. A single record per CDR3 protein comes from TCRdb applying MiXCR to the 5' RACE reads. Of around 120,000 distinct CDR3 sequences in the sample, under 30% were seen once. Sequences were obtained from synovial fluid, either unsorted or a sorted T cell fraction (not recorded which). The source is a male donor with ankylosing spondylitis.

The rearrangement links TRBV15 to TRBJ1-1; unclear D gene. V dropped 1 base and J dropped 4 bases, with 13 bases sitting between them. This CDR3 has 15 residues. Germline values: CDR1 LNHNV, CDR2 YYDKDF (reference sequence). The CDR3 loop reads CATSRVSPLGTEAFF. The CDR3 DNA sequence: TGTGCCACCAGCAGAGTTTCCCCGTTGGGCACTGAAGCTTTCTTT.

The V and J genes are TRBV5-1 and TRBJ2-3; TRBD2 aligns across 9 bases. Per the germline V gene, CDR1 is SGHRS and CDR2 is YFSETQ. V dropped 0 bases and J dropped 8; count of bases not matched to a gene: 7. This CDR3 is 15 amino acids long. CDR3 region: CASSLELSGSGTQYF. As DNA, the CDR3 is TGCGCCAGCAGCTTGGAGCTTAGCGGGAGTGGTACGCAGTATTTT.

A few counts support this clonotype. This chain joins TRBV2 and TRBJ1-1; unclear D gene. CDR1 and CDR2 (germline): SNHLY, FYNNEI. Trimming removed 3 bases at V and 0 bases at J, with 5 bases between. The CDR3 consists of 13 residues. The CDR3 is CASSDEMNTEAFF. CDR3 DNA sequence: TGTGCCAGCAGTGACGAGATGAACACTGAAGCTTTCTTT.

The genes are TRBV20-1 and TRBJ2-4; 14 nucleotides agree with TRBD2. The germline V gene has CDR1 DFQATT and CDR2 SNEGSKA (reference sequence). CDR3 length equals 14 residues. J gave up 9 bases and V 3 bases, and 4 bases lay outside the gene matches. The CDR3: CSARGLAGEIIQYF. The CDR3 bases are TGCAGTGCTAGGGGACTAGCGGGAGAAATCATTCAGTACTTC.

This clonotype has more than one count but fewer than ten. The rearrangement uses TRBV6-5 and TRBJ2-7; D is perhaps TRBD2 (5 bases). Germline CDR1 MNHEY, CDR2 SVGAGI. The CDR3 is 14 residues long. Deletions cut 7 bases from V and 2 bases from J, with 15 bases between. DNA for the CDR3: TGTGCCAGCATTTATCAGCCCGGGGCCTACGAGCAGTACTTC. As protein: CASIYQPGAYEQYF.

In this sample, this clonotype turned up a few times. The chain has TRBV20-1 and TRBJ2-5; D call uncertain. CDR1 and CDR2 (germline): DFQATT, SNEGSKA (reference sequence). Trimming cost V 6 bases and J 3 bases, with 11 bases left between them. The length of the CDR3 is 12 residues. Here the CDR3 DNA reads TGCAGTGCCCTCGCTCGGGAAGAGACCCAGTACTTC. Translated, it gives CSALAREETQYF.

This clonotype was detected only a few times. The chain carries TRBV29-1 and TRBJ1-4; tentative D call: TRBD1 (5 bases). The CDR3 length is 14 residues. CDR1 and CDR2 (germline): SQVTM, ANQGSEA. The V end was cut by 7 bases, the J end by 7 bases, with 19 bases between. The CDR3 loop is CSGVSGTQGEKLFF. In DNA form, the CDR3 reads TGCAGCGGGGTGAGCGGGACTCAGGGTGAAAAACTGTTTTTT.

The CDR3 is CASSPGSQLYGYTF. The CDR3 DNA reads TGTGCCAGCTCACCAGGAAGCCAGCTCTATGGCTACACCTTC. The chain recombines TRBV18 with TRBJ1-2; D is ambiguous. Trimming cost V 2 bases and J 4 bases, with 11 bases left between them. The CDR3 extends over 14 amino acids. The germline CDR1 and CDR2 sequences are KGHSH and LQKENI.

The V call is TRBV29-1, the J call TRBJ1-5, with 7 bases fitting TRBD1. This CDR3 contains 13 residues. With V trimmed by 3 bases and J by 6 bases, 5 bases remained unmatched. Germline V lookup: CDR1 SQVTM, CDR2 ANQGSEA. CDR3 in DNA: TGCAGCGTTGATGAGGGGGCGGGTCAGCCCCAGCATTTT. Its translation is CSVDEGAGQPQHF.

This clonotype showed up many times. The chain uses TRBV12-3 or TRBV12-4 and TRBJ2-7; TRBD2 matches at 14 bases. This CDR3 spans 14 amino acids. The V and J ends lost 10 bases and 6 bases, in that order; junction bases with no gene match: 8. For the CDR3, the DNA is TGTGCCACGGGGACTAGCGGGAGTACGAGCGAGCAGTACTTC. Encoded protein: CATGTSGSTSEQYF.

The chain links TRBV5-1 to TRBJ2-2; D is possibly TRBD1 (6 bases). The ends were cut back, 1 base at V and 7 bases at J, with 14 bases in the middle. CDR1 and CDR2 (germline): SGHRS, YFSETQ. The CDR3 is 15 residues long. CDR3 loop: CASSLLQGVDGELFF. Here the CDR3 DNA reads TGCGCCAGCAGCTTGCTACAGGGTGTTGACGGGGAGCTGTTTTTT. Drawing the rest from reference TRBV5-1 and TRBJ2-2, the complete variable domain is KAGVTQTPRYLIKTRGQQVTLSCSPISGHRSVSWYQQTPGQGLQFLFEYFSETQRNKGNFPGRFSGRQFSNSRSEMNVSTLELGDSALYLCASSLLQGVDGELFFGEGSRLTVL.

The table lists this clonotype with a few counts. The chain joins TRBV6-1 to TRBJ2-2, with D hard to call. Germline V gives CDR1 MNHNS, CDR2 SASEGT. V was trimmed by 2 bases and J by 3 bases, leaving 13 bases between them. The CDR3 totals 16 residues. In DNA form, the CDR3 reads TGTGCCAGCAGTGAACTGCGCGGTACCCACACCGGGGAGCTGTTTTTT. Its protein is CASSELRGTHTGELFF.

This clonotype showed up many times. This CDR3 reads CASSPGGSSYEQYF. The CDR3 DNA reads as TGTGCCAGCAGCCCCGGGGGGAGCTCCTACGAGCAGTACTTC. The V and J genes are TRBV11-3 and TRBJ2-7; 7 nucleotides match TRBD2. This CDR3 spans 14 amino acids. Germline assignment: CDR1 SGHNT and CDR2 YENEEA. V was clipped by 5 bases and J by 0 bases; unmatched bases: 4.

This clonotype was recorded many times. V gene TRBV25-1 combines with J gene TRBJ2-1, with 8 bases fitting TRBD2. The germline CDR1 and CDR2 sequences are MGHDK and SYGVNS. V lost 4 bases and J lost 15; bases outside the gene matches: 20. This CDR3 is built from 16 residues. CDR3 sequence (DNA): TGTGCCAGCAGTGGAACCCCTTCGGGAGGGCCCGTTACTACGTTCTTC. Translation gives CASSGTPSGGPVTTFF. Full variable domain (outside the CDR3, taken from reference TRBV25-1 and TRBJ2-1): EADIYQTPRYLVIGTGKKITLECSQTMGHDKMYWYQQDPGMELHLIHYSYGVNSTEKGDLSSESTVSRIRTEHFPLTLESARPSHTSQYLCASSGTPSGGPVTTFFGPGTRLTVL.

This chain's CDR3 is CASSPGGVEAFF. CDR3 bases: TGTGCCAGCAGCCCCGGGGGGGTGGAAGCTTTCTTT. The V gene is TRBV7-6, the J gene TRBJ1-1; tentatively, D is TRBD1 (5 bases). CDR1 SGHVS and CDR2 FNYEAQ come from the germline V gene. The CDR3 covers 12 residues. V was clipped by 5 bases and J by 8 bases, with 12 bases between them.

The V and J genes are TRBV4-1 and TRBJ1-6; a possible D gene is TRBD1 (5 bases). The V end was cut by 6 bases, the J end by 7 bases, with 19 bases between. The CDR3 is 16 residues long. Germline CDR1 reads MGHRA; CDR2 reads YSYEKL. This CDR3 is CASRREPGLRNSPLHF. In DNA, the CDR3 is TGCGCCAGCAGAAGGGAACCGGGACTCAGAAATTCACCCCTCCACTTT.

V and J are TRBV20-1 and TRBJ2-7; D is unresolved. Trimming cost V 7 bases and J 0 bases, with 13 bases left between them. The CDR3 sequence is 13 residues long. CDR1 and CDR2 from the germline V gene are DFQATT and SNEGSKA (reference sequence). In nucleotides, the CDR3 is TGCAGTGTTTCACCCCCGAGCTCCTACGAGCAGTACTTC. Translated: CSVSPPSSYEQYF.

The chain employs TRBV5-1 and TRBJ1-4; D is ambiguous. There are 12 residues in the CDR3. V was cut by 4 bases and J by 8 bases, with 9 bases left in between. CDR1 and CDR2 (germline): SGHRS, YFSETQ. CDR3 in amino acids: CASSPPGEKLFF. CDR3 nucleotide sequence: TGCGCCAGCAGCCCCCCTGGGGAAAAACTGTTTTTT.

The chain has TRBV29-1 and TRBJ1-3; unclear D gene. Germline CDR1 is SQVTM and CDR2 is ANQGSEA. The CDR3 sequence is 12 residues long. V gave up 1 base and J gave up 8 bases, with 9 bases separating them. CDR3 DNA: TGCAGCGTTGAAGTCCCCACCGACACCATATATTTT. It codes for CSVEVPTDTIYF. Together with reference TRBV29-1 and TRBJ1-3, the CDR3 gives the full variable domain: SAVISQKPSRDICQRGTSLTIQCQVDSQVTMMFWYRQQPGQSLTLIATANQGSEATYESGFVIDKFPISRPNLTFSTLTVSNMSPEDSSIYLCSVEVPTDTIYFGEGSWLTVV.

The rearrangement uses TRBV20-1 and TRBJ2-3, with D unresolved. The CDR3 length is 14 residues. V lost 0 bases and J 2 bases, leaving 9 bases between the germline ends. The germline CDR1 and CDR2 sequences are DFQATT and SNEGSKA (reference sequence). In DNA, the CDR3 is TGCAGTGCTAGAGATAGGGTGTCCACAGATACGCAGTATTTT. Protein sequence: CSARDRVSTDTQYF.

This clonotype was counted a few times. The J gene is TRBJ2-1, the V gene TRBV5-1, with 13 bases aligning to TRBD2. Germline CDR1 reads SGHRS; CDR2 reads YFSETQ. V dropped 6 bases and J dropped 5; count of bases not matched to a gene: 8. This CDR3 contains 16 residues. The CDR3 DNA is TGCGCCAGCACCCCCCGGACTAGCGGGAGTAACAATGAGCAGTTCTTC. It is translated as CASTPRTSGSNNEQFF.

The chain recombines TRBV20-1 with TRBJ2-7, with 10 nucleotides matching TRBD2. CDR1 and CDR2 (germline): DFQATT, SNEGSKA (reference sequence). With 2 bases clipped from V and 6 bases from J, the junction kept 10 bases outside the gene matches. CDR3 length: 15 residues. CDR3 protein: CSARLTSGVVLEQYV. Written as DNA, the CDR3 is TGCAGTGCTAGACTCACTAGCGGGGTCGTTCTCGAGCAGTACGTC.

This clonotype occurred many times. V and J are TRBV11-3 and TRBJ2-2; 7 bases line up with TRBD1. Germline V gene lookup returns CDR1 SGHNT and CDR2 YENEEA. V trimming: 5 bases; J trimming: 4 bases; junction bases outside the gene matches: 7. This CDR3 comprises 15 residues. CDR3 bases: TGTGCCAGCAGCCCGAGGACAGGTCCCACCGGGGAGCTGTTTTTT. Translation: CASSPRTGPTGELFF. Complete variable domain (other parts from reference TRBV11-3 and TRBJ2-2): EAGVVQSPRYKIIEKKQPVAFWCNPISGHNTLYWYLQNLGQGPELLIRYENEEAVDDSQLPKDRFSAERLKGVDSTLKIQPAELGDSAVYLCASSPRTGPTGELFFGEGSRLTVL.

The chain joins TRBV3-1 to TRBJ2-7; 8 positions match TRBD1. This CDR3 spans 16 amino acids. The trim removed 2 bases at V and 0 bases at J, leaving 6 bases unmatched. CDR1 LGHDT and CDR2 YNNKEL come from the germline V gene (reference sequence). This CDR3 reads CASSQSTGASSYEQYF. Here the CDR3 DNA reads TGTGCCAGCAGCCAATCGACAGGGGCGAGCTCCTACGAGCAGTACTTC.

The genes are TRBV5-4 and TRBJ2-5; D not resolved. There are 14 residues in the CDR3. Germline CDR1 and CDR2: SGHNT and YYREEE (reference sequence). Trimming removed 4 bases at V and 2 bases at J, with 12 bases between. CDR3 bases: TGTGCCAGCAGCCCCGTGGGCCTGCAAGAGACCCAGTACTTC. Encoded protein: CASSPVGLQETQYF.